This passage covers 13 T cell receptor beta chains from one sample sequenced in a study of blood T cell repertoires in COVID-19. Measured with immunoSEQ multiplex PCR; TCRdb has only the in-frame clones, and not every one. Of approximately 230,000 clones in the sample, almost 90% were seen once. Sequenced sample: peripheral blood. All receptors come from a man at least 80 years old with acute or convalescent COVID-19.

Comment on this clone: The sample holds other DNA sequences that translate to the same CDR3. The chain is built from TRBV12-3 or TRBV12-4 and TRBJ1-5, with 7 bases identical to TRBD1. Germline trimming cut 6 bases from V and 4 bases from J; bases unmatched to any gene: 3. This CDR3 has 13 amino acids. The CDR3 protein is CASSQDRNQPQHF. Here the CDR3 DNA reads TGTGCCAGCAGCCAGGACAGGAATCAGCCCCAGCATTTT.

The gene calls are TRBV4-3 and TRBJ2-5, with D unclear. V was shortened by 0 bases and J by 4 bases, with 15 bases between the two germline ends. The germline V gene encodes CDR1 LGHNA and CDR2 YSLEER. The CDR3 has 16 amino acids. The CDR3 DNA reads as TGCGCCAGCAGCCAAGAACGTACCCTGCGCGGAGAGACCCAGTACTTC. It is translated as CASSQERTLRGETQYF.

The chain links TRBV5-1 to TRBJ1-2; TRBD1 is a possible D gene (5 bases). Germline CDR1 is SGHRS and CDR2 is YFSETQ. The V end lost 0 bases, the J end lost 3 bases, and 12 bases lay between the germline ends. The CDR3 consists of 15 residues. This CDR3 reads CASSLETVAYYGYTF. The CDR3 DNA reads TGCGCCAGCAGCTTGGAGACAGTGGCGTACTATGGCTACACCTTC.

The chain has TRBV28 and TRBJ2-5; 8 bases line up with TRBD2. This CDR3 contains 15 residues. Trimming took 3 bases from V and 5 from J; bases not matched to a gene: 8. Germline V gene data show CDR1 as MDHEN and CDR2 as SYDVKM. CDR3 sequence: CASSFVSGGTETQYF. CDR3 coding DNA: TGTGCCAGCAGTTTTGTTTCGGGAGGGACGGAGACCCAGTACTTC.

The J gene is TRBJ2-3, the V gene TRBV7-2; D not resolved. The CDR3 loop spans 14 amino acids. V gave up 5 bases and J gave up 6 bases, with 15 bases separating them. Germline V gene sequence: CDR1 SGHTA, CDR2 FQGNSA. Written as DNA, the CDR3 is TGTGCCAGCAGCACCCCATTTTCCAGGGATACGCAGTATTTT. Amino acids: CASSTPFSRDTQYF.

The V and J genes are TRBV3-1 (or the pseudogene TRBV3-2) and TRBJ2-5; 14 positions agree with TRBD2. This CDR3 has 14 amino acids. V was clipped by 4 bases and J by 5 bases; unmatched bases: 0. Looked up from germline, CDR1 is LGHDT and CDR2 is YNNKEL (reference sequence). CDR3 in amino acids: CASSRTSGRETQYF. The CDR3, as DNA: TGTGCCAGCAGCCGGACTAGCGGGAGGGAGACCCAGTACTTC.

The J gene is TRBJ2-5, the V gene TRBV5-1; TRBD1 matches 7 bases. Germline lookup yields CDR1 SGHRS and CDR2 YFSETQ. J gave up 3 bases and V 3 bases, and 5 bases lay outside the gene matches. The CDR3 loop spans 14 amino acids. The CDR3 loop reads CASSSPGQKETQYF. Written as DNA, the CDR3 is TGCGCCAGCAGCTCTCCGGGACAGAAAGAGACCCAGTACTTC.

The chain combines TRBV6-5 with TRBJ2-3, with 14 bases identical to TRBD2. The CDR3 length is 15 residues. Germline trimming cut 5 bases from V and 9 bases from J; bases unmatched to any gene: 7. From germline, CDR1 is MNHEY and CDR2 SVGAGI. DNA for the CDR3: TGTGCCAGCAGTCCAGGGACTAGCGGGAGACGAACGCAGTATTTT. This codes for CASSPGTSGRRTQYF.

The CDR3 spells CASSQFNQETQYF. The CDR3 bases are TGTGCCAGCAGCCAATTTAACCAAGAGACCCAGTACTTC. The chain has TRBV3-1 (or the pseudogene TRBV3-2) and TRBJ2-5; D is ambiguous. Germline V gene sequence: CDR1 LGHDT, CDR2 YNNKEL (reference sequence). This CDR3 has 13 residues. The ends were cut back, 2 bases at V and 0 bases at J, with 4 bases in the middle.

The chain combines TRBV6-5 with TRBJ1-3; no clear D. This CDR3 has 14 amino acids. The germline V gene encodes CDR1 MNHEY and CDR2 SVGAGI. With 1 base removed from V and 2 bases from J, the gap between germline ends came to 6 bases. CDR3 loop: CASSYYPTGNTIYF. The CDR3 coding sequence is TGTGCCAGCAGTTACTACCCTACTGGAAACACCATATATTTT.

The rearrangement links TRBV7-2 to TRBJ1-3; D uncertain. V was pared by 1 base and J by 0 bases, with 13 bases between. The germline V gene encodes CDR1 SGHTA and CDR2 FQGNSA. CDR3 length: 17 residues. The CDR3 is CASSLDLRGGSGNTIYF. In nucleotides, the CDR3 is TGTGCCAGCAGCTTAGACCTCCGCGGTGGCTCTGGAAACACCATATATTTT.

This chain links TRBV21-1 with TRBJ1-5. TRBV21-1 is a documented pseudogene. CDR3 length: 17 amino acids. In nucleotides, the CDR3 is TGTGCCAGCAGCACCCCGGGGACTATAGGGCCCAATCAGCCCCAGCATTTT. It encodes CASSTPGTIGPNQPQHF.

The rearrangement joins TRBV6-6 to TRBJ1-4, with 9 bases aligning to TRBD1. In germline, CDR1 is MNHNY, CDR2 SVGAGI (reference sequence). The J segment lost 2 bases and the V segment lost 2 bases, leaving 3 bases of the junction unmatched. This CDR3 is built from 16 residues. The CDR3 nucleotides read TGTGCCAGCAGTTACCCCGGACAGGGGACTAATGAAAAACTGTTTTTT. Amino acid sequence: CASSYPGQGTNEKLFF.